Listed here are 21 T cell receptor beta chains from one sample, sequenced in a study of T cells in pancreatic ductal adenocarcinoma. Profiling relied on immunoSEQ multiplex PCR, and the TCRdb table lists in-frame clones only, not all of them. The data show about 100,000 clones, 90% to 95% seen once. Selected pancreatic ductal adenocarcinoma patients had undergone surgery without neoadjuvant therapy. The sequencing input was PBMCs. Receptors were obtained from a human donor with pancreatic ductal adenocarcinoma.

This clone was seen once. The CDR3 sequence is CAIRPGQGVYEQYF. The CDR3, as DNA: TGTGCCATCAGGCCGGGACAGGGGGTCTACGAGCAGTACTTC. The V and J genes are TRBV10-3 and TRBJ2-7; 11 bases are a match to TRBD1. The germline V gene has CDR1 ENHRY and CDR2 SYGVKD. The CDR3 extends over 14 amino acids. The trim removed 6 bases at V and 3 bases at J, leaving 4 bases unmatched.

The chain couples TRBV7-3 to TRBJ2-2, with D tentatively TRBD2 (6 bases). Germline V gene sequence: CDR1 SGHTA, CDR2 FQGTGA. The CDR3 is 15 amino acids. Trimming pared 3 bases from V and 6 bases from J, leaving 14 bases between. CDR3 loop: CASSLQTSFSGELFF. CDR3 DNA sequence: TGTGCCAGCAGCTTGCAAACTAGCTTTTCCGGGGAGCTGTTTTTT. Looking up the rest from reference TRBV7-3 and TRBJ2-2 gives the full variable domain: GAGVSQTPSNKVTEKGKYVELRCDPISGHTALYWYRQSLGQGPEFLIYFQGTGAADDSGLPNDRFFAVRPEGSVSTLKIQRTERGDSAVYLCASSLQTSFSGELFFGEGSRLTVL.

The chain combines TRBV6-6 with TRBJ2-5; 8 bases match TRBD1. Germline CDR1 is MNHNY and CDR2 is SVGAGI (reference sequence). J gave up 4 bases and V 1 base, and 5 bases lay outside the gene matches. This CDR3 has 15 amino acids. CDR3 loop: CASSYYTGGTETQYF. The CDR3 nucleotides read TGTGCCAGCAGTTACTATACAGGGGGGACAGAGACCCAGTACTTC.

The chain combines TRBV7-8 with TRBJ2-5; D is ambiguous. The CDR3 is 15 residues long. The germline V and J ends were trimmed by 0 bases and 4 bases, with 12 bases remaining between them. The germline CDR1 and CDR2 sequences are SGHVS and FQNEAQ. CDR3 DNA sequence: TGTGCCAGCAGCTTAGCGCGGTCGCCCGGAGAGACCCAGTACTTC. Protein sequence: CASSLARSPGETQYF.

V gene TRBV28 combines with J gene TRBJ1-2, with D possibly matching TRBD1 (5 bases). The CDR3 contains 14 residues. Per germline, CDR1 MDHEN and CDR2 SYDVKM. Trimming left V 6 bases short and J 7 bases short, with 18 bases between. Written as DNA, the CDR3 is TGTGCCAGCAGCCAAGCCCCAGGGTCAGGTGGCTACACCTTC. Translating gives CASSQAPGSGGYTF.

The chain combines TRBV5-1 with TRBJ2-3; 7 nucleotides agree with TRBD1. Unmatched junction bases numbered 9, after V lost 4 bases and J lost 7 bases. Per the germline V gene, CDR1 is SGHRS and CDR2 is YFSETQ. CDR3 length: 14 amino acids. CDR3 residues: CASSLGTAAHTQYF. The DNA of the CDR3 is TGCGCCAGCAGCCTAGGGACAGCGGCCCATACGCAGTATTTT.

The genes are TRBV7-6 and TRBJ2-1, with D perhaps matching TRBD2 (6 bases). CDR3 length equals 14 residues. V lost 2 bases and J 7 bases, leaving 12 bases between the germline ends. Per the germline V gene, CDR1 is SGHVS and CDR2 is FNYEAQ. The DNA for the CDR3 is TGTGCCAGCAGCTTATGGGTTGCGGGGAATGAGCAGTTCTTC. Translated, it gives CASSLWVAGNEQFF.

J is TRBJ2-1 and V is TRBV28, with 11 bases lining up with TRBD2. There are 15 residues in the CDR3. Germline V gene sequence: CDR1 MDHEN, CDR2 SYDVKM. With V trimmed by 8 bases and J by 9 bases, 12 bases remained unmatched. As DNA, the CDR3 is TGTGCCAGCGAAGGGTTACTAGCGGGAGATGGTGAGCAGTTCTTC. Its protein product is CASEGLLAGDGEQFF. The variable domain in full, with the rest retrieved from reference TRBV28 and TRBJ2-1, is DVKVTQSSRYLVKRTGEKVFLECVQDMDHENMFWYRQDPGLGLRLIYFSYDVKMKEKGDIPEGYSVSREKKERFSLILESASTNQTSMYLCASEGLLAGDGEQFFGPGTRLTVL.

This sequence joins TRBV5-6 and TRBJ2-7; 8 nucleotides agree with TRBD2. Germline CDR1 reads SGHDT; CDR2 reads YYEEEE. Losses at the gene ends were 2 bases for V and 4 bases for J; bases not matched to a gene: 8. This CDR3 region has 15 residues. The CDR3, as DNA: TGTGCCAGCAGCTTATATAGCGGGATAAAATACGAGCAGTACTTC. Translating it yields CASSLYSGIKYEQYF.

This chain joins TRBV19 and TRBJ2-5; 8 bases align to TRBD1. The CDR3 covers 16 residues. J gave up 7 bases and V 3 bases, and 13 bases lay outside the gene matches. The germline V gene encodes CDR1 LNHDA and CDR2 SQIVND (reference sequence). This CDR3 is CASSIRWEATGVTQYF. CDR3 bases: TGTGCCAGTAGTATCCGATGGGAGGCGACAGGGGTGACCCAGTACTTC. Looking up the rest from reference TRBV19 and TRBJ2-5 gives the full variable domain: DGGITQSPKYLFRKEGQNVTLSCEQNLNHDAMYWYRQDPGQGLRLIYYSQIVNDFQKGDIAEGYSVSREKKESFPLTVTSAQKNPTAFYLCASSIRWEATGVTQYFGPGTRLLVL.

This clone appeared a single time. CDR3: CASSLYPGGPTDTQYF. The CDR3, as DNA: TGTGCCAGTAGTCTGTATCCAGGGGGCCCCACAGATACGCAGTATTTT. The rearrangement joins TRBV19 to TRBJ2-3, with TRBD1 identical over 8 bases. This CDR3 spans 16 amino acids. Looked up from germline, CDR1 is LNHDA and CDR2 is SQIVND (reference sequence). V lost 5 bases and J lost 2; bases outside the gene matches: 9.

The chain uses TRBV4-3 and TRBJ2-2; D is unresolved. Trimming stripped 1 base from V and 10 bases from J, with 10 bases between. Germline CDR1 LGHNA, CDR2 YSLEER. The length of the CDR3 is 13 residues. DNA of the CDR3: TGCGCCAGCAGCCAAGCATCCACAACGGAGCTGTTTTTT. Protein sequence: CASSQASTTELFF.

The chain employs TRBV7-3 and TRBJ2-2, with D perhaps TRBD1 (6 bases). Trimming stripped 4 bases from V and 2 bases from J, with 8 bases between. This CDR3 contains 14 residues. The germline CDR1 and CDR2 sequences are SGHTA and FQGTGA. CDR3 protein: CASSSQGNTGELFF. CDR3 bases: TGTGCCAGCAGCTCACAGGGTAACACCGGGGAGCTGTTTTTT.

V usage is TRBV21-1 and J usage is TRBJ2-7; the table's D call of TRBD1 was not tested on the DNA. TRBV21-1 is described as a pseudogene. The CDR3 sequence is 12 residues long. The CDR3 DNA reads as TGTGCCACAGGGACAGGGGTAGGCGAGCAGTACTTC. It yields the protein CATGTGVGEQYF.

V is TRBV2 and J is TRBJ2-3, with 9 bases aligning to TRBD2. The germline V gene encodes CDR1 SNHLY and CDR2 FYNNEI. This CDR3 region has 16 residues. V gave up 6 bases and J gave up 3 bases; unmatched junction bases: 10. The chain's CDR3 is CASRRPGLAPTDTQYF. The CDR3 coding sequence is TGTGCCAGCAGGAGACCGGGACTAGCCCCTACAGATACGCAGTATTTT.

The CDR3 loop reads CASSTRLQGAECF. In nucleotides, the CDR3 is TGTGCCAGCAGCACGAGACTACAGGGGGCTGAATGCTTC. J is TRBJ2-7 and V is TRBV21-1; the table names TRBD1, a call not compared with the DNA. TRBV21-1 has pseudogene status. The CDR3 consists of 13 residues.

The J gene is TRBJ1-4, the V gene TRBV30; tentatively, D is TRBD1 (5 bases). Germline V lookup: CDR1 GTSNPN, CDR2 SVGIG (reference sequence). V gave up 0 bases and J gave up 8 bases, with 10 bases separating them. The CDR3 is 13 residues long. The CDR3 DNA is TGTGCCTGGAGTGTCGGGGCGGGGGAAAAACTGTTTTTT. Residues: CAWSVGAGEKLFF.

This chain joins TRBV7-8 and TRBJ2-7; 7 nucleotides agree with TRBD2. Germline V gene lookup returns CDR1 SGHVS and CDR2 FQNEAQ. V gave up 3 bases and J gave up 2 bases; unmatched junction bases: 7. The CDR3 consists of 15 residues. The CDR3 region has the DNA TGTGCCAGCAGCTTGCCAGCGGGACCAGCCTACGAGCAGTACTTC. As protein: CASSLPAGPAYEQYF.

V gene TRBV4-3 combines with J gene TRBJ2-2, with TRBD1 matching over 9 bases. V dropped 4 bases and J dropped 5; count of bases not matched to a gene: 17. Germline lookup yields CDR1 LGHNA and CDR2 YSLEER. The CDR3 has 19 amino acids. Here the CDR3 reads CASSRRLGTGFTGTGELFF. The CDR3 DNA reads TGCGCCAGCAGCCGAAGACTCGGGACAGGGTTTACGGGGACCGGGGAGCTGTTTTTT.

This chain links TRBV5-1 with TRBJ2-1, with D tentatively TRBD2 (7 bases). Germline V gives CDR1 SGHRS, CDR2 YFSETQ. The CDR3 loop spans 17 amino acids. V lost 1 base and J lost 4, with 18 bases in between. The CDR3 DNA is TGCGCCAGCAGCTTGAACAGGGTGGCTAGCGGTTACAATGAGCAGTTCTTC. Protein: CASSLNRVASGYNEQFF.

This chain links TRBV5-1 with TRBJ2-3; TRBD1 aligns across 8 bases. CDR1 is SGHRS and CDR2 is YFSETQ in the germline V gene. CDR3 length: 16 amino acids. V was pared by 2 bases and J by 2 bases, with 7 bases of the junction left unmatched. In nucleotides, the CDR3 is TGCGCCAGCAGCTTACAGGGGGAGGAAGCCACAGATACGCAGTATTTT. Amino acids: CASSLQGEEATDTQYF.